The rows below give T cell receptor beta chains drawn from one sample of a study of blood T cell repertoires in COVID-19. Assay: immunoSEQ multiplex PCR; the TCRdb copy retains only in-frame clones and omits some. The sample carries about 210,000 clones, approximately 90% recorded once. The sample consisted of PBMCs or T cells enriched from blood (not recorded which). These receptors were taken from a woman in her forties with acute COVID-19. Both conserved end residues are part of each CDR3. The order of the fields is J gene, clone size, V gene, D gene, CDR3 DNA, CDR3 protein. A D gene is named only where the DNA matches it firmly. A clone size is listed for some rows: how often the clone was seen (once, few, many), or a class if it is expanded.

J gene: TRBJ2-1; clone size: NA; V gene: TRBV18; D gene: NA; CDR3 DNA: TGTGCCAGCTCACCACAGGGGTACAATGAGCAGTTCTTC; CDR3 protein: CASSPQGYNEQFF
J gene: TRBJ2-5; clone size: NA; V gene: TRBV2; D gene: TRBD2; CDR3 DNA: TGTGCCAGCACCCAAGGACTAGCGGGGGGCCAGATCGAGACCCAGTACTTC; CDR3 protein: CASTQGLAGGQIETQYF
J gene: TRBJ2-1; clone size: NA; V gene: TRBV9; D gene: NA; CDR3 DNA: TGTGCCAGCAGCGTAGTAGGAGGATGGCCGACTGTTAACAATGAGCAGTTCTTC; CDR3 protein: CASSVVGGWPTVNNEQFF
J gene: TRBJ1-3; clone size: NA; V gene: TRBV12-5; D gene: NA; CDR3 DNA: TGTGCTAGTGGTCGGACAGCTGGAAACACCATATATTTT; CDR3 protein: CASGRTAGNTIYF
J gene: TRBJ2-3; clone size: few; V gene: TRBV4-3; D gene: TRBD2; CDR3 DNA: TGCGCCAGCAGCCAAGGGGGAGGGATCACAGATACGCAGTATTTT; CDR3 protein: CASSQGGGITDTQYF
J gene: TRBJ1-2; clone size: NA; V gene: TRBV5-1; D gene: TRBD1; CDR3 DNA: TGCGCCAGCAGCTGGACAGGGGGCGACTATGGCTACACCTTC; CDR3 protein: CASSWTGGDYGYTF
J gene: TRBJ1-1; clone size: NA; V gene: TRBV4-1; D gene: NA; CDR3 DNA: TGCGCCAGTACGGGACATACGAACACTGAAGCTTTCTTT; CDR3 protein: CASTGHTNTEAFF
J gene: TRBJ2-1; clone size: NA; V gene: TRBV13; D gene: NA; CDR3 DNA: TGTGCCAGCAGCCGAAATGGAGGGCGGGTGAGTTTCGATGAGCAGTTCTTC; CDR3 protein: CASSRNGGRVSFDEQFF
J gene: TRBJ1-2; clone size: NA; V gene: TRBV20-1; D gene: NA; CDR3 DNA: TGCAGTGCTAGTATAGGACAGTATGGCTACACCTTC; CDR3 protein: CSASIGQYGYTF
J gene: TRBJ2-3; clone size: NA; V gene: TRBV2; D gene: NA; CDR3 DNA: TGTGCCAGTTCGCCAGGGGGGTCCCTGGCGGATACGCAGTATTTT; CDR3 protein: CASSPGGSLADTQYF
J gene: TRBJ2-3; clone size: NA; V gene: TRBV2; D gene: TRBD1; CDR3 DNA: TGTGCCAGCAGTAGTTGGGACAGGGGGCCCGCTAGCACAGATACGCAGTATTTT; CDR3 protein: CASSSWDRGPASTDTQYF
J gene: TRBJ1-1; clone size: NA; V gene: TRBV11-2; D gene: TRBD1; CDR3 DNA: TGTGCCAGCAGCTTCGATGGACAGGGTGGAGCTTTCTTT; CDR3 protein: CASSFDGQGGAFF
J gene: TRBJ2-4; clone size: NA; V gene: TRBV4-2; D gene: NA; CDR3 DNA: TGTGCCAGCAGCCAAGAGGCCCTTTTAAACATTCAGTACTTC; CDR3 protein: CASSQEALLNIQYF
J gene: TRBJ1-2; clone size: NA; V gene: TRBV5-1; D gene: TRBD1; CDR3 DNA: TGCGCCAGCAGCTTGGGGGACAGACAAAAGGGCTACACCTTC; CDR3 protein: CASSLGDRQKGYTF
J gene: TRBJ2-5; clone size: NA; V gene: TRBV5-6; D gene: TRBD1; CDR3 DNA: TGTGCCAGCAGCTTGGAAGGGGGCGCGGAGACCCAGTACTTC; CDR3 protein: CASSLEGGAETQYF
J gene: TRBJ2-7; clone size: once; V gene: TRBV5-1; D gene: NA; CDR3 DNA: TGCGCCAGCAGCTTGGACGGGGGTAGCTCCTACGAGCAGTACTTC; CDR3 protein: CASSLDGGSSYEQYF